The rows below give T cell receptor beta chains drawn from one sample of a study of blood T cells in healthy people across ages. In TCRdb, the 5' RACE reads were re-called with MiXCR into one record per CDR3 protein. This table has 1,500,000 or so distinct CDR3 sequences, 40% to 45% appearing once. Sequencing used blood. These receptors came from a young woman in good health. The CDR3 runs from the conserved cysteine through the conserved F or W. Each record gives: V gene, clone size, D gene, J gene, CDR3 DNA, CDR3 protein. The D gene is left open where the match is weak. Not all rows give a size; the values are once, few, many and, for expanded clones, a class.

V gene: TRBV6-5
clone size: few
D gene: NA
J gene: TRBJ1-1
CDR3 DNA: TGTGCCAGCAGTTATTCGAGAGGTTATCGGGGAGCTTTCTTT
CDR3 protein: CASSYSRGYRGAFF

V gene: TRBV7-2
clone size: few
D gene: NA
J gene: TRBJ1-1
CDR3 DNA: TGTGCCAGCAGCCAGGGAGCTGAGACTGAAGCTTTCTTT
CDR3 protein: CASSQGAETEAFF

V gene: TRBV7-2
clone size: many
D gene: NA
J gene: TRBJ2-3
CDR3 DNA: TGTGCCAGCAGCTTAGAAAGACAACTTAGCACAGATACGCAGTATTTT
CDR3 protein: CASSLERQLSTDTQYF

V gene: TRBV27
clone size: NA
D gene: NA
J gene: TRBJ1-4
CDR3 DNA: TGTGCCAGCAGTTTATCCCTACGGCGGTTGGATGAAAAACTGTTTTTT
CDR3 protein: CASSLSLRRLDEKLFF

V gene: TRBV27
clone size: NA
D gene: NA
J gene: TRBJ2-3
CDR3 DNA: TGTGCCAGCAGTTTCACGGGGAGTTTCACAGATACGCAGTATTTT
CDR3 protein: CASSFTGSFTDTQYF

V gene: TRBV2
clone size: few
D gene: NA
J gene: TRBJ1-4
CDR3 DNA: TGTGCCAGCGGAGTCAGGGGCGGCGATGAAAAACTGTTTTTT
CDR3 protein: CASGVRGGDEKLFF

V gene: TRBV20-1
clone size: NA
D gene: TRBD1
J gene: TRBJ1-2
CDR3 DNA: TGCAGTGCTAGCCCGACACCGGGACAGGGGGCTGTCTATGGCTACACCTTC
CDR3 protein: CSASPTPGQGAVYGYTF

V gene: TRBV14
clone size: many
D gene: NA
J gene: TRBJ2-3
CDR3 DNA: TGTGCCAGCAGCCACGCAGATACGCAGTATTTT
CDR3 protein: CASSHADTQYF

V gene: TRBV12-3/TRBV12-4
clone size: NA
D gene: NA
J gene: TRBJ2-5
CDR3 DNA: TGTGCCAGCACCTCGAATACCGGGCCACACAGGGAGACCCAGTACTTC
CDR3 protein: CASTSNTGPHRETQYF

V gene: TRBV12-3/TRBV12-4
clone size: NA
D gene: NA
J gene: TRBJ1-3
CDR3 DNA: TGTGCCAGCAGCTCGAAGCCAGGGACATCTCGTGCAAACACCATATATTTT
CDR3 protein: CASSSKPGTSRANTIYF

V gene: TRBV7-9
clone size: NA
D gene: NA
J gene: TRBJ1-6
CDR3 DNA: TGTGCCAGCAGCCGAATACAGGGCTCCTATAATTCACCCCTCCACTTT
CDR3 protein: CASSRIQGSYNSPLHF

V gene: TRBV12-3/TRBV12-4
clone size: once
D gene: TRBD2
J gene: TRBJ2-5
CDR3 DNA: TGTGCCAGCAGGGCTAGCGGGTTCCAAGAGACCCAGTACTTC
CDR3 protein: CASRASGFQETQYF

V gene: TRBV7-3
clone size: many
D gene: NA
J gene: TRBJ2-7
CDR3 DNA: TGTGCCAGCAGCTTAAACCCCTCCTACGAGCAGTACTTC
CDR3 protein: CASSLNPSYEQYF

V gene: TRBV6-5
clone size: few
D gene: TRBD1
J gene: TRBJ2-3
CDR3 DNA: TGTGCCAGCAGTCCTACAGGGGTCTTTAGTACAGATACGCAGTATTTT
CDR3 protein: CASSPTGVFSTDTQYF

V gene: TRBV6-5
clone size: NA
D gene: TRBD2
J gene: TRBJ2-1
CDR3 DNA: TGTGCCAGCAGTTACCCTAGCGGGGGGGCTGGAACCTACAATGAGCAGTTCTTC
CDR3 protein: CASSYPSGGAGTYNEQFF

V gene: TRBV30
clone size: few
D gene: NA
J gene: TRBJ1-4
CDR3 DNA: TGTGCCTGGAGTCAAACAGAGAGGAGTGAAAAACTGTTTTTT
CDR3 protein: CAWSQTERSEKLFF

V gene: TRBV20-1
clone size: NA
D gene: NA
J gene: TRBJ2-7
CDR3 DNA: TGCAGTGCTAGAACACTAGCCCCTTACGAGCAGTACTTC
CDR3 protein: CSARTLAPYEQYF

V gene: TRBV7-8
clone size: NA
D gene: NA
J gene: TRBJ2-2
CDR3 DNA: TGTGCCAGCAGCCCTCGCATAGGGAACACCGGGGAGCTGTTTTTT
CDR3 protein: CASSPRIGNTGELFF

V gene: TRBV5-1
clone size: NA
D gene: NA
J gene: TRBJ2-2
CDR3 DNA: TGCGCCAGTGCCCCTACAGGGAGCAACACCGGGGAGCTGTTTTTT
CDR3 protein: CASAPTGSNTGELFF

V gene: TRBV2
clone size: few
D gene: NA
J gene: TRBJ2-4
CDR3 DNA: TGTGCCAGCAGTATTGGATCAGGGGCAGCCAAAAACATTCAGTACTTC
CDR3 protein: CASSIGSGAAKNIQYF

V gene: TRBV3-1
clone size: NA
D gene: NA
J gene: TRBJ2-5
CDR3 DNA: TGTGCCAGCTCCGGACTGGCGGCCTACAATGAGCAGTACTTC
CDR3 protein: CASSGLAAYNEQYF

V gene: TRBV29-1
clone size: NA
D gene: NA
J gene: TRBJ1-1
CDR3 DNA: TGCGGAGGAGCTAGGGTATCCACTGAAGCTTTCTTT
CDR3 protein: CGGARVSTEAFF

V gene: TRBV27
clone size: NA
D gene: NA
J gene: TRBJ1-1
CDR3 DNA: TGTGCCAGCAGTTTATCTAGGGGAGTTAACACTGAAGCTTTCTTT
CDR3 protein: CASSLSRGVNTEAFF

V gene: TRBV20-1
clone size: few
D gene: TRBD2
J gene: TRBJ2-1
CDR3 DNA: TGCAGTGCTGCCCTTAGCGGGATATTGTTTGAGCAGTTCTTC
CDR3 protein: CSAALSGILFEQFF

V gene: TRBV2
clone size: NA
D gene: NA
J gene: TRBJ1-5
CDR3 DNA: TGTGCCAGCGGTCAGGGGCAGAATCAGCCCCAGCATTTT
CDR3 protein: CASGQGQNQPQHF

V gene: TRBV20-1
clone size: NA
D gene: TRBD2
J gene: TRBJ2-1
CDR3 DNA: TGCAGTGCTAGAGGGGGAGGGAGGGGCTACAATGAGCAGTTCTTC
CDR3 protein: CSARGGGRGYNEQFF

V gene: TRBV12-3/TRBV12-4
clone size: NA
D gene: TRBD1
J gene: TRBJ1-1
CDR3 DNA: TGTGCCAGCAGTTTTTCGGGACAGAAGAACACTGAAGCTTTCTTT
CDR3 protein: CASSFSGQKNTEAFF

V gene: TRBV18
clone size: NA
D gene: NA
J gene: TRBJ1-3
CDR3 DNA: TGTGCCAGCTCACCCCAGGGGAGCTCTGGAAACACCATATATTTT
CDR3 protein: CASSPQGSSGNTIYF

V gene: TRBV19
clone size: many
D gene: NA
J gene: TRBJ2-3
CDR3 DNA: TGTGCCAGTAGCACCCAGGGGACAGATACGCAGTATTTT
CDR3 protein: CASSTQGTDTQYF

V gene: TRBV6-2/TRBV6-3
clone size: few
D gene: NA
J gene: TRBJ1-5
CDR3 DNA: TGTGCCAGCAGGGAAGGGTGGAGCAATCAGCCCCAGCATTTT
CDR3 protein: CASREGWSNQPQHF

V gene: TRBV20-1
clone size: few
D gene: TRBD2
J gene: TRBJ2-1
CDR3 DNA: TGCAGTGCTAGAGGCTCAGCGGGGGGCCAGGGTAATGAGCAGTTCTTC
CDR3 protein: CSARGSAGGQGNEQFF

V gene: TRBV27
clone size: once
D gene: TRBD2
J gene: TRBJ2-1
CDR3 DNA: TGTGCCAGCATGGCTAGCGGGAGTAATAAATTAAATGAGCAGTTCTTC
CDR3 protein: CASMASGSNKLNEQFF

V gene: TRBV3-1
clone size: few
D gene: TRBD1
J gene: TRBJ2-1
CDR3 DNA: TGTGCCAGCAGCCAGAGGACCGGGACAGCTGACTCCTACAATGAGCAGTTCTTC
CDR3 protein: CASSQRTGTADSYNEQFF

V gene: TRBV20-1
clone size: NA
D gene: NA
J gene: TRBJ1-2
CDR3 DNA: TGCAGTGCTAGTACAGGAGCTAACTGTGGCTACACCTTC
CDR3 protein: CSASTGANCGYTF

V gene: TRBV6-1
clone size: NA
D gene: NA
J gene: TRBJ1-2
CDR3 DNA: TGTGCCAGCAGTCAACAACACTATGGCTACACCTTC
CDR3 protein: CASSQQHYGYTF

V gene: TRBV6-5
clone size: NA
D gene: NA
J gene: TRBJ1-1
CDR3 DNA: TGTGCCAGCAGTTACCGGGATTCGCGGACTGAAGCTTTCTTT
CDR3 protein: CASSYRDSRTEAFF

V gene: TRBV27
clone size: NA
D gene: NA
J gene: TRBJ2-5
CDR3 DNA: TGTGCCAGCAGTTTATTTTGGGGCGGCGAGACCCAGTACTTC
CDR3 protein: CASSLFWGGETQYF

V gene: TRBV7-9
clone size: NA
D gene: NA
J gene: TRBJ1-2
CDR3 DNA: TGTGCCAGCAGCTTCAAAGGGGACTATGGCTACACCTTC
CDR3 protein: CASSFKGDYGYTF

V gene: TRBV6-5
clone size: few
D gene: TRBD1
J gene: TRBJ1-2
CDR3 DNA: TGTGCCAGCAGTTACTCGATAAGGGGGCAGCGTGGCTACACCTTC
CDR3 protein: CASSYSIRGQRGYTF

V gene: TRBV12-3/TRBV12-4
clone size: few
D gene: NA
J gene: TRBJ1-6
CDR3 DNA: TGTGCCACCTCGGACGGATTCTATAATTCACCCCTCCACTTT
CDR3 protein: CATSDGFYNSPLHF

V gene: TRBV20-1
clone size: NA
D gene: NA
J gene: TRBJ2-7
CDR3 DNA: TGCAGTGCCATCCCGGACAGCTTAACCTACGAGCAGTACTTC
CDR3 protein: CSAIPDSLTYEQYF

V gene: TRBV5-1
clone size: NA
D gene: TRBD1
J gene: TRBJ1-1
CDR3 DNA: TGCGCCAGCCGCCGGCTTCAGGGGGCGCGTATTGAAGCTTTCTTT
CDR3 protein: CASRRLQGARIEAFF

V gene: TRBV7-2
clone size: NA
D gene: NA
J gene: TRBJ1-2
CDR3 DNA: TGTGCCAGCAGCTTAGCGCCGTTGGGCTACACCTTC
CDR3 protein: CASSLAPLGYTF

V gene: TRBV7-3
clone size: few
D gene: NA
J gene: TRBJ2-3
CDR3 DNA: TGTGCCAGCAGCTTAAACGTCGGAGGAATCACAGATACGCAGTATTTT
CDR3 protein: CASSLNVGGITDTQYF

V gene: TRBV29-1
clone size: few
D gene: NA
J gene: TRBJ1-4
CDR3 DNA: TGCAGCGCTGCGACAGCGAATGAAAAACTGTTTTTT
CDR3 protein: CSAATANEKLFF

V gene: TRBV25-1
clone size: few
D gene: TRBD2
J gene: TRBJ2-5
CDR3 DNA: TGTGCCAGCAGTGACGGGACTAGCGGGCCCCAAGAGACCCAGTACTTC
CDR3 protein: CASSDGTSGPQETQYF

V gene: TRBV20-1
clone size: NA
D gene: NA
J gene: TRBJ1-2
CDR3 DNA: TGCAGTGCCCCAGACCCAATTAACCGTGGCTACACCTTC
CDR3 protein: CSAPDPINRGYTF

V gene: TRBV10-2
clone size: many
D gene: TRBD1
J gene: TRBJ1-2
CDR3 DNA: TGCGCCAGCAGTGGGACAGGCGTAGCTAACTATGGCTACACCTTC
CDR3 protein: CASSGTGVANYGYTF

V gene: TRBV10-2
clone size: NA
D gene: TRBD2
J gene: TRBJ2-1
CDR3 DNA: TGCGCCAGCAGTGAGCAGGGGACTAGGTCCTACAATGAGCAGTTCTTC
CDR3 protein: CASSEQGTRSYNEQFF

V gene: TRBV5-4
clone size: NA
D gene: TRBD1
J gene: TRBJ1-2
CDR3 DNA: TGTGCCAGCAGCTTCAGGGACAGGGCTTTCCTCTATGGCTACACCTTC
CDR3 protein: CASSFRDRAFLYGYTF

V gene: TRBV12-5
clone size: once
D gene: TRBD2
J gene: TRBJ2-3
CDR3 DNA: TGTGCTAGTGGTTTGGCTAGCGGGGGCACAGATACGCAGTATTTT
CDR3 protein: CASGLASGGTDTQYF

V gene: TRBV20-1
clone size: NA
D gene: TRBD2
J gene: TRBJ2-5
CDR3 DNA: TGCAGTGCTGTCTCGACTAGCGGGGGTGAAGAGACCCAGTACTTC
CDR3 protein: CSAVSTSGGEETQYF